Each of the 18 T cell receptor beta chains below was sequenced from the same sample in a study of metastatic and nonmetastatic thyroid tumors. TCRdb ran MiXCR on the PCR reads. This table has 25,000 to 35,000 clones, almost 30% appearing once. There were no patients who had received any treatment before thyroid surgery. Sequenced sample: blood. The receptors originated from a female donor with papillary thyroid cancer or a benign thyroid nodule (not recorded which). Some clones in this sample may be carry-over from other donors' samples.

The chain uses TRBV6-1 and TRBJ1-1; TRBD1 might be the D (5 bases). Germline V CDR1 and CDR2: MNHNS, SASEGT. This CDR3 has 15 residues. Trimming took off 6 bases at V and 5 bases at J, with 19 bases between the two ends. The DNA for the CDR3 is TGTGCCAGCAGGGACGAAAGCCTGGGGGAAACTGAAGCTTTCTTT. Translating it yields CASRDESLGETEAFF.

There are a few counts of this clone. A read error may produce the germline difference seen at one junction end. The chain recombines TRBV6-1 with TRBJ2-1; 11 bases agree with TRBD2. This CDR3 comprises 14 residues. Germline V lookup: CDR1 MNHNS, CDR2 SASEGT. The CDR3 loop is CAGRLAGSMDEQFF. CDR3 in DNA: TGTGCCGGCAGACTAGCGGGAAGTATGGATGAGCAGTTCTTC.

This clone came up a few times. The chain has TRBV28 and TRBJ2-7; 7 positions agree with TRBD1. Per germline, CDR1 MDHEN and CDR2 SYDVKM. V lost 6 bases and J lost 4; bases outside the gene matches: 9. This CDR3 contains 14 residues. The CDR3 sequence: CASSTRDSEYEQYF. The CDR3 DNA sequence: TGTGCCAGCAGCACCCGGGACAGCGAATACGAGCAGTACTTC.

This clone was detected ten times or more. The rearrangement joins TRBV18 to TRBJ2-2, with TRBD1 matching over 9 bases. Germline CDR1 is KGHSH and CDR2 is LQKENI. The V gene end was trimmed by 3 bases and the J gene end by 0 bases; junction bases not matched to a gene: 8. CDR3 length: 18 residues. This CDR3 reads CASSPTGTGYTNTGELFF. The CDR3 bases are TGTGCCAGCTCACCCACCGGGACAGGGTATACGAACACCGGGGAGCTGTTTTTT.

This clone was recorded at least ten times. This rearrangement joins TRBV3-1 to TRBJ1-1; 11 nucleotides match TRBD1. CDR1 is LGHDT and CDR2 is YNNKEL in the germline V gene (reference sequence). Trimming took 5 bases from V and 8 from J; bases not matched to a gene: 13. The CDR3 is 16 residues long. CDR3 sequence (DNA): TGTGCCAGCAGCGCCCGATTGGGACAGGGGGGCTGGGAAGCTTTCTTT. It is translated as CASSARLGQGGWEAFF. The variable domain in full, with the rest retrieved from reference TRBV3-1 and TRBJ1-1, is DTAVSQTPKYLVTQMGNDKSIKCEQNLGHDTMYWYKQDSKKFLKIMFSYNNKELIINETVPNRFSPKSPDKAHLNLHINSLELGDSAVYFCASSARLGQGGWEAFFGQGTRLTVV.

The sample holds many counts of this clone. The chain uses TRBV4-1 and TRBJ2-1; 8 bases match TRBD2. Germline CDR1 is MGHRA and CDR2 is YSYEKL. The length of the CDR3 is 14 residues. The J segment lost 4 bases and the V segment lost 3 bases, leaving 2 bases of the junction unmatched. CDR3 in amino acids: CASSQREAYNEQFF. The CDR3 bases are TGCGCCAGCAGCCAGCGGGAGGCTTACAATGAGCAGTTCTTC.

Turning to this clone: A read error is likely, as this CDR3 ends without the conserved phenylalanine or tryptophan. This chain connects TRBV24-1 to TRBJ2-7; D is uncertain. The germline V gene encodes CDR1 KGHDR and CDR2 SFDVKD. V lost 3 bases and J lost 2, with 10 bases in between. The CDR3 covers 14 residues. DNA for the CDR3: TGTGCCACCAGTGATCCAGCCAACACCTACGAGCAGTACTTG. It translates to CATSDPANTYEQYL.

V is TRBV20-1 and J is TRBJ2-7; D unresolved. The V end lost 0 bases, the J end lost 9 bases, and 21 bases lay between the germline ends. The germline V gene has CDR1 DFQATT and CDR2 SNEGSKA (reference sequence). CDR3 size: 15 residues. In DNA, the CDR3 is TGCAGTGCTAGAGATGGAGAGGATATCCCCCACGGGCAGTACTTC. It specifies CSARDGEDIPHGQYF.

The V gene is TRBV4-3, the J gene TRBJ1-2, with TRBD1 matching over 9 bases. The ends lost 3 bases at V and 2 bases at J; junction bases unmatched: 1. Germline assignment: CDR1 LGHNA and CDR2 YSLEER. The CDR3 is made up of 14 amino acids. CDR3 region: CASSHGQGNYGYTF. The CDR3 bases are TGCGCCAGCAGCCATGGACAGGGGAACTATGGCTACACCTTC.

This clone was seen at least ten times. A read error may account for a junction end that differs from germline. The chain couples TRBV20-1 to TRBJ1-2, with D tentatively TRBD1 (5 bases). The CDR3 spans 12 residues. CDR1 and CDR2 from the germline V gene are DFQATT and SNEGSKA (reference sequence). CDR3 sequence: CSARSGTYGYTF. The DNA of the CDR3 is TGCAGCGCTAGATCAGGGACCTATGGCTACACCTTC.

By share, this clone counts as medium-sized. This chain connects TRBV28 to TRBJ2-7; D not resolved. Germline CDR1 is MDHEN and CDR2 is SYDVKM. CDR3 size: 12 residues. V lost 6 bases and J lost 4, with 10 bases in between. The CDR3 sequence is CASSRRWYEQYF. The CDR3 DNA is TGTGCCAGCAGCCGAAGATGGTACGAGCAGTACTTC.

This clone was counted many times. The J gene is TRBJ1-2, the V gene TRBV4-3; D gene unclear. The length of the CDR3 is 15 residues. V was clipped by 0 bases and J by 3 bases, with 11 bases between them. Germline V gene sequence: CDR1 LGHNA, CDR2 YSLEER. CDR3 sequence (DNA): TGCGCCAGCAGCCAAGATGCAGGAGGGTACTATGGCTACACCTTC. Protein: CASSQDAGGYYGYTF.

The rearrangement links TRBV13 to TRBJ1-5, with 7 bases fitting TRBD1. The CDR3 loop spans 13 amino acids. The V and J ends lost 6 bases and 5 bases, in that order; junction bases with no gene match: 4. CDR1 is PRHDT, CDR2 FYEKMQ, per germline (reference sequence). The CDR3 loop is CASSLTGDQPQHF. The DNA for the CDR3 is TGTGCCAGCAGTCTTACAGGGGATCAGCCCCAGCATTTT.

The chain combines TRBV20-1 with TRBJ2-1; D gene unclear. Germline CDR1 reads DFQATT; CDR2 reads SNEGSKA (reference sequence). Trimming left V 3 bases short and J 0 bases short, with 15 bases between. There are 16 residues in the CDR3. CDR3 nucleotide sequence: TGCAGTGCTAGTAGTCATTTCTTGAGCTCCTACAATGAGCAGTTCTTC. It encodes CSASSHFLSSYNEQFF.

With respect to this clone: Likely a read error: the CDR3 ends without its conserved phenylalanine or tryptophan. This rearrangement joins TRBV3-1 to TRBJ2-1; D not resolved. V lost 0 bases to trimming and J lost 9 bases, with 9 bases between them. The germline gives CDR1 LGHDT, CDR2 YNNKEL (reference sequence). The CDR3 is 13 residues long. The CDR3 spells CASSQDWLIEQFS. CDR3 sequence (DNA): TGTGCCAGCAGCCAAGATTGGCTTATTGAGCAGTTCTCC.

The chain is built from TRBV6-5 and TRBJ2-1, with TRBD2 as a possible D gene (5 bases). Germline V gene sequence: CDR1 MNHEY, CDR2 SVGAGI. This CDR3 contains 13 residues. The germline V and J ends were trimmed by 2 bases and 6 bases, with 8 bases remaining between them. This chain's CDR3 is CASSYASFNEQFF. CDR3 in DNA: TGTGCCAGCAGTTACGCTAGCTTCAATGAGCAGTTCTTC.

Notes on this clone: Other DNA sequences within the sample encode an identical CDR3. This chain uses TRBV9 with TRBJ1-6; TRBD1 agrees at 7 bases. J lost 8 bases, V lost 0 bases, and 11 bases had no gene match. The CDR3 length is 17 residues. CDR1 and CDR2 (germline): SGDLS, YYNGEE. The CDR3 coding sequence is TGTGCCAGCAGCGTAGCTACAGGGGCCCCGGGGGATTCACCCCTCCACTTT. It specifies CASSVATGAPGDSPLHF.

This clone was seen just once. The rearrangement joins TRBV5-1 to TRBJ2-1; D possibly uses TRBD1 or TRBD2 (5 bases each). Germline V gene lookup returns CDR1 SGHRS and CDR2 YFSETQ. The CDR3 runs to 15 residues. V was shortened by 2 bases and J by 1 base, with 10 bases between the two germline ends. The CDR3, as DNA: TGCGCCAGCAGCTTCCTGGGGGAATCCTACAATGAGCAGTTCTTC. Protein product: CASSFLGESYNEQFF.